This T cell receptor (beta chain) is drawn from a study of T cell repertoires in cytomegalovirus infection. About the research overall: CMV epitopes, recently identified HLA-C-restricted and well-studied HLA-B-restricted, were used. CMV infection and matching HLA type were both indicated by public TCR beta signatures. Study-wide results and caveats: Identification of carriers of CMV plus the relevant HLA was achieved through cumulative public TCR beta family frequency. In two of eight donors, the top clonotype was HLA-C-restricted CMV-specific.

TCRdb re-called the reads through MiXCR, storing one row per CDR3 protein. This sample carries about 900,000 distinct CDR3 sequences, roughly 31% of them seen once, and the ten largest clones take more than 12%. This clonotype turned up a few times. Its antigen remains unknown. V gave up 0 bases and J gave up 2 bases, with 14 bases separating them. Germline V lookup: CDR1 SGHRS, CDR2 YFSETQ. This CDR3 contains 16 residues. Sample: cultured CD8+ T cells from PBMCs, taken from culture after CMV antigen stimulation. The receptor's source is a human donor in good health (CMV status not recorded). Some clones in this sample may be carry-over from other donors' samples. The chain is built from TRBV5-1 and TRBJ1-1, with no clear D. In DNA form, the CDR3 reads TGCGCCAGCAGCTTGGTCCCTCCGACCGGAAACACTGAAGCTTTCTTT. Its translation: CASSLVPPTGNTEAFF.